The present T cell receptor beta chain was sequenced within a study of T cells expressing NK-cell markers. A 5'RACE template switching approach incorporating UMIs was used to make TCR beta cDNA. TCRdb reprocessed the 5' RACE reads, keeping one entry per CDR3 protein, no DNA. The table gives 550,000 to 600,000 distinct CDR3 sequences; the top ten clones make up around 4% of it. Study results and caveats: Top CD8+ clonotypes included the dominant CD3+CD56+NKG2C+ clonotypes in 5 or 6 donors. In several donors, these clonotypes also led the CD3+CD56-NKG2C+ fraction.

The CDR3 contains 12 residues. The germline gives CDR1 SGHKS, CDR2 YYEKEE (reference sequence). As for this clonotype: Its target is not known.

The sequencing sample was made of blood T cells: a sorted CD56 or NKG2C T cell subset, CD4+ or CD8+ T cells, or bulk PBMC T cells (not recorded which). This TCR derives from a man between 18 and 29 years old in good health. The chain employs TRBV5-5 and TRBJ2-3. CDR3 amino acids: CASTIFGDTQYF.